This TCR beta chain came from a study of T cell responses to AZD1222 COVID-19 vaccine. Study-wide findings and caveats: Repertoire sampling happened only post peak T cell response.

Trimming took 6 bases from V and 10 from J; bases not matched to a gene: 15. CDR1 is LNHDA and CDR2 is SQIVND in the germline V gene (reference sequence). This CDR3 is 15 amino acids long. In the case of this clone: Antigen: not known.

Data came from immunoSEQ multiplex PCR; TCRdb stores just in-frame clones and leaves some out. The sample holds roughly 200,000 clones, just under 95% seen once. The input for sequencing was peripheral blood, taken 28 days after the second dose of the MenACWY control vaccine. This TCR was recovered from an adult who received the MenACWY meningococcal vaccine as a control. The V gene is TRBV19, the J gene TRBJ2-1; 7 positions match TRBD2. This CDR3 is CASSPPERGLREQFF. In DNA form, the CDR3 reads TGTGCCAGTAGCCCCCCTGAGCGGGGACTCAGGGAGCAGTTCTTC. Supplemented by reference TRBV19 and TRBJ2-1, the full variable domain reads DGGITQSPKYLFRKEGQNVTLSCEQNLNHDAMYWYRQDPGQGLRLIYYSQIVNDFQKGDIAEGYSVSREKKESFPLTVTSAQKNPTAFYLCASSPPERGLREQFFGPGTRLTVL.